Below are 8 T cell receptor beta chains sequenced from a single sample in a study of control samples from healthy donors and cancer patients. The protocol was immunoSEQ multiplex PCR, while the TCRdb copy is restricted to in-frame clones and leaves out a portion. The sample carries 55,000 to 90,000 clones, roughly 84% recorded once. The material sequenced was blood. The receptor set was obtained from a man in his fifties in good health.

This chain uses TRBV25-1 with TRBJ2-7, with a possible D match to TRBD2 (6 bases). The CDR3 covers 11 residues. Germline V lookup: CDR1 MGHDK, CDR2 SYGVNS. V lost 10 bases and J lost 5, with 12 bases in between. Written as DNA, the CDR3 is TGTGCCACCACCCCGGGGGACGAGCAGTACTTC. Translation gives CATTPGDEQYF.

The rearrangement uses TRBV28 and TRBJ1-6; no definite D call. Germline values: CDR1 MDHEN, CDR2 SYDVKM. V gave up 5 bases and J gave up 8 bases, with 13 bases separating them. The CDR3 runs 14 residues. The CDR3 nucleotides are TGTGCCAGCAGTGAACTAACGAGCGATTCACCCCTCCACTTT. Translation: CASSELTSDSPLHF.

V and J are TRBV9 and TRBJ1-1, with D hard to call. The CDR3 is made up of 14 amino acids. Germline V gene data show CDR1 as SGDLS and CDR2 as YYNGEE. V was clipped by 0 bases and J by 2 bases, with 8 bases between them. CDR3 protein: CASSVDDPNTEAFF. The CDR3, as DNA: TGTGCCAGCAGCGTAGACGACCCAAACACTGAAGCTTTCTTT.

The J gene is TRBJ2-2, the V gene TRBV6-5; 7 bases are shared with TRBD2. V gave up 7 bases and J gave up 6 bases; unmatched junction bases: 8. The germline V gene has CDR1 MNHEY and CDR2 SVGAGI. CDR3 length equals 14 residues. CDR3 region: CASMIQRDSGELFF. The CDR3 nucleotides read TGTGCCAGCATGATCCAGCGGGATTCCGGGGAGCTGTTTTTT.

This clone was recorded only once. V gene TRBV6-2 or TRBV6-3 combines with J gene TRBJ2-5; the D is unclear. Germline V lookup: CDR1 MNHEY, CDR2 SVGEGT. With 5 bases removed from V and 7 bases from J, the gap between germline ends came to 14 bases. This CDR3 contains 13 residues. The CDR3 coding sequence is TGTGCCAGCAGTCCACCGGTGGTTGGGACCCAGTACTTC. Its protein is CASSPPVVGTQYF.

CDR3 sequence (DNA): TGTGCCAATGGACTGAACAATGAGCAGTTCTTC. Its protein product is CANGLNNEQFF. The V gene is TRBV10-3, the J gene TRBJ2-1, with D tentatively TRBD2 (5 bases). CDR3 size: 11 residues. CDR1 ENHRY and CDR2 SYGVKD come from the germline V gene. V shed 10 bases and J shed 5 bases, with 9 bases lying between them.

V usage is TRBV6-6 and J usage is TRBJ2-1; 7 bases fit TRBD2. CDR1 is MNHNY, CDR2 SVGAGI, per germline (reference sequence). This CDR3 is 15 amino acids long. Trimming at V came to 4 bases and at J to 7 bases, leaving 10 bases not matched to a gene. The DNA of the CDR3 is TGTGCCAGCAGTTTGGGACTACCGGAGGGGAATGAGCAGTTCTTC. This translates into CASSLGLPEGNEQFF.

This rearrangement joins TRBV7-2 to TRBJ2-5; D perhaps matches TRBD2 (5 bases). The V gene's germline CDR1 is SGHTA and CDR2 FQGNSA. Trimming took off 4 bases at V and 7 bases at J, with 19 bases between the two ends. The CDR3 contains 15 residues. CDR3 residues: CASSSGQRGRATQYF. CDR3 sequence (DNA): TGTGCCAGCAGCTCAGGCCAACGGGGTAGAGCGACCCAGTACTTC.